A selection of T cell receptor beta chains follows, all from one sample in a study of cytomegalovirus exposure and HLA in healthy donors. Using immunoSEQ multiplex PCR, the repertoire was profiled, and TCRdb retains in-frame clones only, with some absent. The sample totals 45,000 to 60,000 clones. Specimen: PBMCs. The receptor source for this set is a woman between 40 and 55 years old in good health and CMV-seronegative. The CDR3 runs from the conserved cysteine through the conserved F or W. The D gene is left open where the match is weak.

CDR3aa	CDR3nt	d_gene	j_gene	v_gene
CASSEVGASTSTDTQYF	TGTGCCAGCAGTGAAGTTGGGGCGAGCACCAGCACAGATACGCAGTATTTT	.	TRBJ2-3	TRBV6-1
CASSLAIGGAYSPLHF	TGTGCCAGCAGCTTGGCCATAGGGGGGGCCTATTCACCCCTCCACTTT	.	TRBJ1-6	TRBV5-4
CASSPLLNQETQYF	TGTGCCAGCTCACCACTACTGAACCAAGAGACCCAGTACTTC	.	TRBJ2-5	TRBV18
CASSEYEGAGELFF	TGTGCCAGCAGTGAATACGAAGGGGCCGGGGAGCTGTTTTTT	.	TRBJ2-2	TRBV25-1
CASSPTGNGGYTF	TGTGCCAGCAGCCCGACAGGGAATGGGGGCTACACCTTC	TRBD1	TRBJ1-2	TRBV7-2
CSVEQGSGNTIYF	TGCAGCGTTGAGCAGGGTTCTGGAAACACCATATATTTT	.	TRBJ1-3	TRBV29-1
CASSQHNTQYF	TGTGCCAGCAGTCAACACAATACGCAGTATTTT	.	TRBJ2-3	TRBV7-6
CASSLSGPTAEAFF	TGTGCCAGCAGTTTATCAGGGCCAACCGCCGAAGCTTTCTTT	.	TRBJ1-1	TRBV28
CASSLGHTNTEAFF	TGTGCCAGCAGCTTAGGACATACGAACACTGAAGCTTTCTTT	.	TRBJ1-1	TRBV11-2
CASSPQGGPSMETQYF	TGTGCCAGCAGCCCTCAGGGAGGACCCTCTATGGAGACCCAGTACTTC	.	TRBJ2-5	TRBV4-2
CATRGGRNQPQHF	TGTGCCACCCGGGGGGGGCGCAATCAGCCCCAGCATTTT	.	TRBJ1-5	TRBV6-1
CASSPWTGDSPLHF	TGTGCCAGCAGCCCTTGGACAGGGGATTCACCCCTCCACTTT	TRBD1	TRBJ1-6	TRBV4-2